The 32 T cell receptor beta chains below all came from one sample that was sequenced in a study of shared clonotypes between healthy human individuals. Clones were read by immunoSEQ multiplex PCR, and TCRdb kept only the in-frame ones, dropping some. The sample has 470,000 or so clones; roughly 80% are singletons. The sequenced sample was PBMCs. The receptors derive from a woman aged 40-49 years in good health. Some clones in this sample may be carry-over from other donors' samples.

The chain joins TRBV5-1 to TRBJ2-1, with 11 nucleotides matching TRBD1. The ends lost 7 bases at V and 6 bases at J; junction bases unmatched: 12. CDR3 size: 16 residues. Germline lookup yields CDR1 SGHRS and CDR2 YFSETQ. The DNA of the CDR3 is TGCGCCAGCTCCAGTATCCGGGACAGGGGGTTCAATGAGCAGTTCTTC. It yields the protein CASSSIRDRGFNEQFF.

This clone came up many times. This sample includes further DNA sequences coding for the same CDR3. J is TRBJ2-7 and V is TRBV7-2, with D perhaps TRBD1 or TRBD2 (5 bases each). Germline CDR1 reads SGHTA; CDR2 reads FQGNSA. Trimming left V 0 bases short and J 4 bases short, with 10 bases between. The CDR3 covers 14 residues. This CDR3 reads CASSLAGTLYEQYF. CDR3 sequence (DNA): TGTGCCAGCAGCTTAGCAGGGACCCTATACGAGCAGTACTTC.

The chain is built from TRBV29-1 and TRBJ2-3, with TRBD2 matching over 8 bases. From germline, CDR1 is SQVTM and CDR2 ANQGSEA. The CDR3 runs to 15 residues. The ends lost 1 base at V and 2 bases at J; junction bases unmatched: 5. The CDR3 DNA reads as TGCAGCGTTGAAGGTACTAGCGGATCCACAGATACGCAGTATTTT. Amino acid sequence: CSVEGTSGSTDTQYF.

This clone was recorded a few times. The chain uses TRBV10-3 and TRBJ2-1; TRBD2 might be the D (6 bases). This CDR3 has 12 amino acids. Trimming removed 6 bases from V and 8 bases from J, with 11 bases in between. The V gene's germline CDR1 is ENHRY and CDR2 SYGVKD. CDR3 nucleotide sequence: TGTGCCATCAGGGGACTGACGGATGAGCAGTTCTTC. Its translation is CAIRGLTDEQFF.

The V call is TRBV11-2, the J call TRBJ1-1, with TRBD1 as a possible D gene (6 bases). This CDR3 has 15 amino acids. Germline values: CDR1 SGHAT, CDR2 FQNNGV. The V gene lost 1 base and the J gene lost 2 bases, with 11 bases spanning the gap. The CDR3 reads CASSLGGGGNTEAFF. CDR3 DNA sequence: TGTGCCAGCAGCTTAGGTGGGGGGGGCAACACTGAAGCTTTCTTT.

The CDR3 here is CAWTGSYEQYF. In nucleotides, the CDR3 is TGTGCCTGGACGGGCTCCTACGAGCAGTACTTC. The chain carries TRBV30 and TRBJ2-7; no clear D gene. The germline V gene has CDR1 GTSNPN and CDR2 SVGIG (reference sequence). The CDR3 spans 11 residues. V was cut by 4 bases and J by 0 bases, with 4 bases left in between.

The CDR3 region has the DNA TGTGCCAGCAGTACGGTCCCCGAAGTCCAGTTCTTC. Its protein is CASSTVPEVQFF. The chain links TRBV2 to TRBJ2-1; D uncertain. V was pared by 5 bases and J by 13 bases, with 15 bases between. The CDR3 is 12 residues long. Per the germline V gene, CDR1 is SNHLY and CDR2 is FYNNEI. The full variable domain, its missing parts supplied by reference TRBV2 and TRBJ2-1, is EPEVTQTPSHQVTQMGQEVILRCVPISNHLYFYWYRQILGQKVEFLVSFYNNEISEKSEIFDDQFSVERPDGSNFTLKIRSTKLEDSAMYFCASSTVPEVQFFGPGTRLTVL.

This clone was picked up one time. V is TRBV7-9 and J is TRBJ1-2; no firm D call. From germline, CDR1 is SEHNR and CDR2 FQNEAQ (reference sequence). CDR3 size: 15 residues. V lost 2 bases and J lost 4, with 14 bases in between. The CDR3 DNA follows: TGTGCCAGCAGCTTACTACAGCATCTACTCTATGGCTACACCTTC. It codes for CASSLLQHLLYGYTF.

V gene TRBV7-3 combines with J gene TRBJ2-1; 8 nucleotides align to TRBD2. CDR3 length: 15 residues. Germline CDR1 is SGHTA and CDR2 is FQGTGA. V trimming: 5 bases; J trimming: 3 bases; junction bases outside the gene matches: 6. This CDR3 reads CASSPVAGYYNEQFF. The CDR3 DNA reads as TGTGCCAGCAGCCCCGTAGCGGGGTACTACAATGAGCAGTTCTTC.

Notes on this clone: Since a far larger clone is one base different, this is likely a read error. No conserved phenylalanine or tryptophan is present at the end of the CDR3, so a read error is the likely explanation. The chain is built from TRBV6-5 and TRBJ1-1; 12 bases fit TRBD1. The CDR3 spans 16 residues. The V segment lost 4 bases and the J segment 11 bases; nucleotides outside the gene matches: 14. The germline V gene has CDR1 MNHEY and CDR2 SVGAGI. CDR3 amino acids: CASSSTSGTGGLVAFL. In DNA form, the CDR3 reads TGTGCCAGCAGTTCCACCTCCGGGACAGGGGGCCTGGTGGCTTTCCTT.

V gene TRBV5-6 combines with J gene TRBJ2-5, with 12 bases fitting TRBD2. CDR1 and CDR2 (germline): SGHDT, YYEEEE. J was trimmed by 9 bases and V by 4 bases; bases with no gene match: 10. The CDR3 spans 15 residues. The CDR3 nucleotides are TGTGCCAGCAGCCGACTAGCGGGAGTAGACCAGCCCCAGTACTTC. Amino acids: CASSRLAGVDQPQYF.

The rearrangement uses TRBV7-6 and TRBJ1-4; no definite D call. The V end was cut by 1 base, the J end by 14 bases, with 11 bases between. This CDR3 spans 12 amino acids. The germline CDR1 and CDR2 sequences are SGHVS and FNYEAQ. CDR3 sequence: CASSLGGEVLFF. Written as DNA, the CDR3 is TGTGCCAGCAGCTTAGGCGGGGAGGTCCTGTTTTTT. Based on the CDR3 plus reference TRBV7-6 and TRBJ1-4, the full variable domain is GAGVSQSPRYKVTKRGQDVALRCDPISGHVSLYWYRQALGQGPEFLTYFNYEAQQDKSGLPNDRFSAERPEGSISTLTIQRTEQRDSAMYRCASSLGGEVLFFGSGTQLSVL.

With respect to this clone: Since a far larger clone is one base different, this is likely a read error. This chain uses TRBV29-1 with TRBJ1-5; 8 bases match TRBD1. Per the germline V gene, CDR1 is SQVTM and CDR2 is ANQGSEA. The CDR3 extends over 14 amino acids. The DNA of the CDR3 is TGCGGCGTTGATGGGACAGGTCCCCTGCGGCCCCAGCATTTT. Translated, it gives CGVDGTGPLRPQHF.

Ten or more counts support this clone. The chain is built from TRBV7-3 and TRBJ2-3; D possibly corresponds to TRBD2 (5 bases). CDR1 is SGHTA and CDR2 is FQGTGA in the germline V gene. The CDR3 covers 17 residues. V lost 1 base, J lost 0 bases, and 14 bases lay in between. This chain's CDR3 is CASSLSALATSTDTQYF. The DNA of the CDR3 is TGTGCCAGCAGCTTAAGCGCTCTAGCAACTAGCACAGATACGCAGTATTTT. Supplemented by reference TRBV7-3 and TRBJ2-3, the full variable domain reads GAGVSQTPSNKVTEKGKYVELRCDPISGHTALYWYRQSLGQGPEFLIYFQGTGAADDSGLPNDRFFAVRPEGSVSTLKIQRTERGDSAVYLCASSLSALATSTDTQYFGPGTRLTVL.

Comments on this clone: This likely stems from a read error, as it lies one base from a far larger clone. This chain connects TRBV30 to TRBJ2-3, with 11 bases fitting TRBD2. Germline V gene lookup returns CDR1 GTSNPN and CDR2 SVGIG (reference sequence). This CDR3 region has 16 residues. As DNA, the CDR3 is TGTGCCTTGAGTGGGCGGCTAGCGGGAGGACCAGATACGCAGTATTTT. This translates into CALSGRLAGGPDTQYF. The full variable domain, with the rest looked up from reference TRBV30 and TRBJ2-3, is SQTIHQWPATLVQPVGSPLSLECTVEGTSNPNLYWYRQAAGRGLQLLFYSVGIGQISSEVPQNLSASRPQDRQFILSSKKLLLSDSGFYLCALSGRLAGGPDTQYFGPGTRLTVL.

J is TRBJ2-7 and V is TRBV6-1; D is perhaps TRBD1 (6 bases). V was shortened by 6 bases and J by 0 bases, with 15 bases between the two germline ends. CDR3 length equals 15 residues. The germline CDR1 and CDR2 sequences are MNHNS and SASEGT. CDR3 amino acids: CASRGIAGVSYEQYF. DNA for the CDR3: TGTGCCAGCAGGGGAATTGCAGGGGTCTCCTACGAGCAGTACTTC.

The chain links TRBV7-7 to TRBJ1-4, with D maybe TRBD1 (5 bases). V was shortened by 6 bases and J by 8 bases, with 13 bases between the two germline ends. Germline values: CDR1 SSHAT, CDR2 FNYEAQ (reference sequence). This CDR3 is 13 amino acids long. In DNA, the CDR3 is TGTGCCAGCAGTACTGACTGGGGCGAAAAACTGTTTTTT. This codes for CASSTDWGEKLFF. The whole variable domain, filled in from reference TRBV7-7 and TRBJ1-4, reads GAGVSQSPRYKVTKRGQDVTLRCDPISSHATLYWYQQALGQGPEFLTYFNYEAQPDKSGLPSDRFSAERPEGSISTLTIQRTEQRDSAMYRCASSTDWGEKLFFGSGTQLSVL.

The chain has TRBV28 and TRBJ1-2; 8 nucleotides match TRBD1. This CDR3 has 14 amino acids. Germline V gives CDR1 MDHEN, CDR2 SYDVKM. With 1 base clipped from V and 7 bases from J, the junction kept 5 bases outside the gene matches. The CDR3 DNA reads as TGTGCCAGCAGTTTATTAGCAGGGGGCGGTGGCTACACCTTC. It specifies CASSLLAGGGGYTF.

CDR3 DNA: TGCGCCAGCAGTATAGCGGGAGAGTCCTACAATGAGCAGTTCTTC. Translated, it gives CASSIAGESYNEQFF. The chain employs TRBV5-1 and TRBJ2-1, with 9 bases identical to TRBD2. The ends lost 5 bases at V and 1 base at J; junction bases unmatched: 4. This CDR3 region has 15 residues. Germline V gene sequence: CDR1 SGHRS, CDR2 YFSETQ.

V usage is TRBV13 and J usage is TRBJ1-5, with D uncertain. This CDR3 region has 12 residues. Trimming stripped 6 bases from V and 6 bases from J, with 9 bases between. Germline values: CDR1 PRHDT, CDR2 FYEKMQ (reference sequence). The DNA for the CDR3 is TGTGCCAGCAGTAATTGGGGTCAGCCCCAGCATTTT. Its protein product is CASSNWGQPQHF. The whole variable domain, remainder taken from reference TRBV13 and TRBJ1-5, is AAGVIQSPRHLIKEKRETATLKCYPIPRHDTVYWYQQGPGQDPQFLISFYEKMQSDKGSIPDRFSAQQFSDYHSELNMSSLELGDSALYFCASSNWGQPQHFGDGTRLSIL.

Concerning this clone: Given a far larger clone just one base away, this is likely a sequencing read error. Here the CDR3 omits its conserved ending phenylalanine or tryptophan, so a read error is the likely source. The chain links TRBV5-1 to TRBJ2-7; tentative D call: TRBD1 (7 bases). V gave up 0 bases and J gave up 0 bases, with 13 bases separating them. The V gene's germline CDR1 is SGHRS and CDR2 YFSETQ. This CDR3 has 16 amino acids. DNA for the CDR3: TGCGCCAGCAGCTTGGCCCAGGGGGGAACCTCCTACGAGCAGTACTCC. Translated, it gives CASSLAQGGTSYEQYS.

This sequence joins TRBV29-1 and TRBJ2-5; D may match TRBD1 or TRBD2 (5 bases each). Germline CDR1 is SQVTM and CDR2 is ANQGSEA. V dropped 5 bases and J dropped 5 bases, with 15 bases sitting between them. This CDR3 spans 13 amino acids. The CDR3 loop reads CSVSTGTPETQYF. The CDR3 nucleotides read TGCAGCGTTTCCACCGGGACGCCGGAGACCCAGTACTTC.

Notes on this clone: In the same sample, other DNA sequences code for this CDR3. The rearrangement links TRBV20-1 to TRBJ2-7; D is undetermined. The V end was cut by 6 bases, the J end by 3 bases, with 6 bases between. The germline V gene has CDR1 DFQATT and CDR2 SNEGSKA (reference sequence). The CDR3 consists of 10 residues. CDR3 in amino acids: CSASGYEQYF. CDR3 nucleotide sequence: TGCAGTGCGTCAGGCTACGAGCAGTACTTC.

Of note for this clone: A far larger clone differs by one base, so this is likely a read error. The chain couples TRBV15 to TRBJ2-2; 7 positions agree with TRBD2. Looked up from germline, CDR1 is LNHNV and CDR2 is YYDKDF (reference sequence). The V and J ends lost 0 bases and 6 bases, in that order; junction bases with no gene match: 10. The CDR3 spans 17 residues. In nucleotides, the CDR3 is TGTGCCACCAGCAGAGATAGTGCTTTCGGGGGGTCCGGGGAGCTGTTTTTT. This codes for CATSRDSAFGGSGELFF.

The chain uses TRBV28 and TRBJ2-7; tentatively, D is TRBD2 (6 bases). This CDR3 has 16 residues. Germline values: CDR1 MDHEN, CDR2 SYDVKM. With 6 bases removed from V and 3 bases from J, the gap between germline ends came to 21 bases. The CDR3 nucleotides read TGTGCCAGCAGCTATGCCGGCGGGGAAGCATTCTACGAGCAGTACTTC. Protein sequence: CASSYAGGEAFYEQYF.

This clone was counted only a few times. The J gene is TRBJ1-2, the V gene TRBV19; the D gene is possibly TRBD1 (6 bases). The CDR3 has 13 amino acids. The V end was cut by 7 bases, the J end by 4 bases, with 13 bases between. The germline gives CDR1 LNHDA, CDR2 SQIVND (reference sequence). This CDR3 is CASTVGQAYGYTF. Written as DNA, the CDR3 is TGTGCCAGTACCGTGGGACAAGCCTATGGCTACACCTTC. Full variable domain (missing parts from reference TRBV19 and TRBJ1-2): DGGITQSPKYLFRKEGQNVTLSCEQNLNHDAMYWYRQDPGQGLRLIYYSQIVNDFQKGDIAEGYSVSREKKESFPLTVTSAQKNPTAFYLCASTVGQAYGYTFGSGTRLTVV.

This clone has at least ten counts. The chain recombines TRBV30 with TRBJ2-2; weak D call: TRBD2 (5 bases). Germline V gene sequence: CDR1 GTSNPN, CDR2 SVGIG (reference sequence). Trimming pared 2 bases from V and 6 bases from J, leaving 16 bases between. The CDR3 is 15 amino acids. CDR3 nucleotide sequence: TGTGCCTGGAGTACCTCACGCGTTAGCGCCGGGGAGCTGTTTTTT. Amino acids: CAWSTSRVSAGELFF.

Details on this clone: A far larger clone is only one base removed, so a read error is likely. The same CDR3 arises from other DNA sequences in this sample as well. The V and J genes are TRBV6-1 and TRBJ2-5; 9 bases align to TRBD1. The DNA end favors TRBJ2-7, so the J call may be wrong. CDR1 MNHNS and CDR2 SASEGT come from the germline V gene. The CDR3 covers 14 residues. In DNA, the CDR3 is TGCGCCAGCAGTCCGACAGGGGGGCTCTACGAGCAGTACTTC. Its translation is CASSPTGGLYEQYF.

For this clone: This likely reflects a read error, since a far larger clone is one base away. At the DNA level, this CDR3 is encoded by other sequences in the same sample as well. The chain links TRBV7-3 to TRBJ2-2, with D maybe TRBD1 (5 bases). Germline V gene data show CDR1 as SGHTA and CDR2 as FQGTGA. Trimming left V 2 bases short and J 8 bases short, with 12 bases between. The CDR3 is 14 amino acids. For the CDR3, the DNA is TGTGCCAGCAGCTTATCAGGGCGGTCAGGGGAGCTGTTTTTT. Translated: CASSLSGRSGELFF.

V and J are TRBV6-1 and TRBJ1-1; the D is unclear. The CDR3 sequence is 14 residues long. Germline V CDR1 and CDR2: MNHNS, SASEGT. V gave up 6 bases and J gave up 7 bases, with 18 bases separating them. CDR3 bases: TGTGCCAGCAGCAATCTAGGACGATGGGGTGAAGCTTTCTTT. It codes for CASSNLGRWGEAFF.

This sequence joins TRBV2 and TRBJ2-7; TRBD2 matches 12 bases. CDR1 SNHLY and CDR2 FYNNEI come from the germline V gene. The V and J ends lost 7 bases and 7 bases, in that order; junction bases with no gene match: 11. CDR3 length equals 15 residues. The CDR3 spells CASIPRTSGTGEQYF. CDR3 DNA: TGTGCCAGCATTCCCCGGACTAGCGGGACTGGGGAGCAGTACTTC. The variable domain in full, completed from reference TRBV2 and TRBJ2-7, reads EPEVTQTPSHQVTQMGQEVILRCVPISNHLYFYWYRQILGQKVEFLVSFYNNEISEKSEIFDDQFSVERPDGSNFTLKIRSTKLEDSAMYFCASIPRTSGTGEQYFGPGTRLTVT.

The CDR3 loop is CASSLYGREELTDTQYF. CDR3 nucleotide sequence: TGCGCCAGCAGCTTGTATGGGCGGGAGGAGCTCACAGATACGCAGTATTTT. This rearrangement joins TRBV5-1 to TRBJ2-3; 8 nucleotides agree with TRBD2. The CDR3 runs 17 residues. The germline CDR1 and CDR2 sequences are SGHRS and YFSETQ. Trimming at V came to 1 base and at J to 2 bases, leaving 9 bases not matched to a gene.